The entry that follows covers one TCR beta chain sequence. The specificity of this receptor is unknown. Within one base of it there is no much larger clone, and no base qualities were kept. This sample is part of a study of patients and donors after allogeneic stem cell transplantation (dated by TCRdb to about 2020). Per the germline V gene, SGHTA is the CDR1 and FQGTGA is the CDR2. The CDR3 has 17 amino acids, counting the end cysteine and phenylalanine. The entry retains the CDR3 DNA only, 51 bases that are in frame from base 1. Relative to germline, V is missing 1 base and J is missing 2 bases, with 9 bases of the junction outside any gene match. Libraries were constructed by RT-PCR. Sequenced on a NextSeq 550. TCRdb reprocessing: public reads trimmed at Q25 with fastp, clones called with MiXCR, in-frame beta chains kept. CDR3 protein duplicates are merged, each entry listing the most common genes and DNA. The sample data list approximately 140,000 distinct CDR3 sequences, and roughly two fifths of these were observed just once. About 50% of the sample lies in the top ten.

Sequenced sample: blood, either unsorted or a sorted T cell fraction (not recorded which). This clonotype was obtained from a human donor who was either an allogeneic HSCT recipient or a stem cell or donor lymphocyte infusion donor (not recorded which). It is not recorded whose cells these are; they may come from a transplant donor. This receptor chain uses TRBV7-3 and TRBJ2-3; TRBD1 aligns with 7 central bases. The DNA sequence follows: TGTGCCAGCAGCTTAAAATCGACAGGGCTTATCACAGATACGCAGTATTTT. Translated, it gives CASSLKSTGLITDTQYF. Outside the CDR3, residues come from the reference TRBV7-3 and TRBJ2-3 proteins, so the full variable domain is: GAGVSQTPSNKVTEKGKYVELRCDPISGHTALYWYRQSLGQGPEFLIYFQGTGAADDSGLPNDRFFAVRPEGSVSTLKIQRTERGDSAVYLCASSLKSTGLITDTQYFGPGTRLTVL.